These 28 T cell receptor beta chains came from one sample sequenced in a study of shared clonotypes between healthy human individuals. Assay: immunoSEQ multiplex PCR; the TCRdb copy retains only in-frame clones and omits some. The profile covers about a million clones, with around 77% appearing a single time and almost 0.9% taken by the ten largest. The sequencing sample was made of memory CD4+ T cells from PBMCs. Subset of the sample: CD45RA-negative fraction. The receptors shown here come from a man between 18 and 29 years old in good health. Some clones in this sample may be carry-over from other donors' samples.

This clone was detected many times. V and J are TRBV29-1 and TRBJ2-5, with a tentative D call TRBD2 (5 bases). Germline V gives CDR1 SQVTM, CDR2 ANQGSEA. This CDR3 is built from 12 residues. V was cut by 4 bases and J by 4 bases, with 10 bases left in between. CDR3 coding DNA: TGCAGCGTTGTTCTAGCTTCAGAGACCCAGTACTTC. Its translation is CSVVLASETQYF.

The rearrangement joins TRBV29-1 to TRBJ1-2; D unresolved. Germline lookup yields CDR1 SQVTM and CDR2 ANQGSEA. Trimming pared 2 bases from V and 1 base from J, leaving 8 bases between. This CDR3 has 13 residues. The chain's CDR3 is CSVEIPLNYGYTF. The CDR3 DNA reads TGCAGCGTTGAAATTCCCCTTAACTATGGCTACACCTTC.

The CDR3 nucleotides read TGTGCCAGCAGCAAGGGTACTGGGGCCAACGTCCTGACTTTC. As protein: CASSKGTGANVLTF. The chain joins TRBV7-9 to TRBJ2-6; D is ambiguous. Germline CDR1 reads SEHNR; CDR2 reads FQNEAQ (reference sequence). The CDR3 is made up of 14 amino acids. The ends were cut back, 5 bases at V and 2 bases at J, with 7 bases in the middle.

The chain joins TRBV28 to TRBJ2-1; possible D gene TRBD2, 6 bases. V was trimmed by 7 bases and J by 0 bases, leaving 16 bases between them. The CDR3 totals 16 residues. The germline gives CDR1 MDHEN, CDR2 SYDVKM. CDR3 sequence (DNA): TGTGCCAGCACGGGTCGTAGCGGAGCCTCCTACAATGAGCAGTTCTTC. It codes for CASTGRSGASYNEQFF.

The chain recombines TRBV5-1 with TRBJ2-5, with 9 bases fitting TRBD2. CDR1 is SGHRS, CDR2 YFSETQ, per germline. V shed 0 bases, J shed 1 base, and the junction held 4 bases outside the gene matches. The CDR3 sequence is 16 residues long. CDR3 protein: CASSLEASGIQETQYF. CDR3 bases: TGCGCCAGCAGCTTGGAGGCTAGCGGGATCCAAGAGACCCAGTACTTC.

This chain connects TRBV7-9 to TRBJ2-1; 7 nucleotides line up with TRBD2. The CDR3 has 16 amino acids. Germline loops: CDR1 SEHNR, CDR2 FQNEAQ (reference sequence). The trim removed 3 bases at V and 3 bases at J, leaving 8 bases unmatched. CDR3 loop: CASSLRRLADYNEQFF. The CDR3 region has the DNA TGTGCCAGCAGCTTGCGTCGGCTAGCGGACTACAATGAGCAGTTCTTC.

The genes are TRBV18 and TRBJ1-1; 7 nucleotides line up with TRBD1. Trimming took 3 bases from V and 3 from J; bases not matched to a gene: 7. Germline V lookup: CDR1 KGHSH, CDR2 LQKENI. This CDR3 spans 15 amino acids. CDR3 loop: CASSPQGGWDTEAFF. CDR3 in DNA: TGTGCCAGCTCACCCCAGGGGGGATGGGACACTGAAGCTTTCTTT.

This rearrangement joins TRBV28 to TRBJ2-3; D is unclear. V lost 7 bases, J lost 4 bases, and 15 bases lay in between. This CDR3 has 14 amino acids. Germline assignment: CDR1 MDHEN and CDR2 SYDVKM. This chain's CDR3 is CASNADRPPDTQYF. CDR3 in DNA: TGTGCCAGCAATGCGGACCGCCCCCCAGATACGCAGTATTTT.

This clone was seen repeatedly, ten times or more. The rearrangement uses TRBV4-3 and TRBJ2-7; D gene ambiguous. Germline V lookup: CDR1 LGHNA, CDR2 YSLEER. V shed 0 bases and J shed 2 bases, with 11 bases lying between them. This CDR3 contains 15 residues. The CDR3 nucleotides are TGCGCCAGCAGCCAAGATTTGGATCCCCCCTACGAGCAGTACTTC. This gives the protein CASSQDLDPPYEQYF.

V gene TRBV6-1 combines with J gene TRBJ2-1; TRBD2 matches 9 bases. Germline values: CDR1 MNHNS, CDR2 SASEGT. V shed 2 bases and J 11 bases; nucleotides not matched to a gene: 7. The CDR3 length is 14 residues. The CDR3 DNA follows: TGTGCCAGCAGTGAACAAGGTAGCGGGGGTAAGCAGTTCTTC. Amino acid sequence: CASSEQGSGGKQFF.

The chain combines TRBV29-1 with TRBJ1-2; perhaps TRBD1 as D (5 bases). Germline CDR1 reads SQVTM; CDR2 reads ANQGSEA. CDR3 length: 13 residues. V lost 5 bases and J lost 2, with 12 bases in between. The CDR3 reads CSVRPTGNYGYTF. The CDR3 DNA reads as TGCAGCGTTCGTCCTACAGGAAACTATGGCTACACCTTC.

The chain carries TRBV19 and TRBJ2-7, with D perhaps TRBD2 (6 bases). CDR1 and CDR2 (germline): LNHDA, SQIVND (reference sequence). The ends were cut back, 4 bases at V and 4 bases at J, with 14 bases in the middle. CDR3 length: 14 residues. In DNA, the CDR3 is TGTGCCAGTAGTACGGGACTGAACGCTTACGAGCAGTACTTC. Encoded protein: CASSTGLNAYEQYF.

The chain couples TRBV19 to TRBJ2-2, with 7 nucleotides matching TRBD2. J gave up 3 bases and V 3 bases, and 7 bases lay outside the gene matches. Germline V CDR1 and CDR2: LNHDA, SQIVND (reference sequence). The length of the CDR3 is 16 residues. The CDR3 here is CASSILGRGDTGELFF. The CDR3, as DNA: TGTGCCAGTAGTATTTTGGGCCGGGGGGACACCGGGGAGCTGTTTTTT.

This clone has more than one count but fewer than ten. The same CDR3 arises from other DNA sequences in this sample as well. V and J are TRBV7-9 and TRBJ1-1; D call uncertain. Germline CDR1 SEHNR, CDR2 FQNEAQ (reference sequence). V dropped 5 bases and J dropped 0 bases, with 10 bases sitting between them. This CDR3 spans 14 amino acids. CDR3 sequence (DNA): TGTGCCAGCAGCCAGACTGCATTGAACACTGAAGCTTTCTTT. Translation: CASSQTALNTEAFF.

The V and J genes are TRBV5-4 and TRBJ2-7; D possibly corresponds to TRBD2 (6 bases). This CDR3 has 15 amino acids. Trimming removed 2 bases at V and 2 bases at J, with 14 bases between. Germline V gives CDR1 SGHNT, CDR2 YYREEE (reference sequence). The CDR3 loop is CASSFPGLATYEQYF. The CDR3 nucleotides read TGTGCCAGCAGCTTCCCGGGACTGGCGACCTACGAGCAGTACTTC.

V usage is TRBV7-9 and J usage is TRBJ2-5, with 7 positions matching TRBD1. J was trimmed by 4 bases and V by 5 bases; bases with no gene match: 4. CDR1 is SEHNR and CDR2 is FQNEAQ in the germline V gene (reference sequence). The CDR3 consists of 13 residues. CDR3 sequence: CASSRQGGETQYF. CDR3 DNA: TGTGCCAGCAGCCGACAGGGCGGAGAGACCCAGTACTTC.

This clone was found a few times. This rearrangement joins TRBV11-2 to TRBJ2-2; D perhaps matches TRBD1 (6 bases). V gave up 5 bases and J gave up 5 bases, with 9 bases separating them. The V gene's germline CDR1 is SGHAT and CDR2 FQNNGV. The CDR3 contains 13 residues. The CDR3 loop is CASSPRGTGELFF. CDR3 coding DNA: TGTGCCAGCAGCCCTAGGGGGACCGGGGAGCTGTTTTTT.

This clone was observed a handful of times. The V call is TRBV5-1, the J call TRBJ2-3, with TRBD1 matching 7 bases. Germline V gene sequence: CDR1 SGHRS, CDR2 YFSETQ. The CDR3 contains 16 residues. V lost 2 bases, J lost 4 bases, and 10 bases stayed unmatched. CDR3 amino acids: CASSFRDSHPSDTQYF. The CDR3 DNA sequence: TGCGCCAGCAGCTTCCGGGACAGCCATCCCTCAGATACGCAGTATTTT.

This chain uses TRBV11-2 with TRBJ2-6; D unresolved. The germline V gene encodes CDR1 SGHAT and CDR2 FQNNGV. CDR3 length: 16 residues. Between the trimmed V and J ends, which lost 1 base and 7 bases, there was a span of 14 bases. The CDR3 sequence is CASSLGSGLGANVLTF. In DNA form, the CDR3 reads TGTGCCAGCAGCTTAGGGTCCGGTCTGGGCGCCAACGTCCTGACTTTC.

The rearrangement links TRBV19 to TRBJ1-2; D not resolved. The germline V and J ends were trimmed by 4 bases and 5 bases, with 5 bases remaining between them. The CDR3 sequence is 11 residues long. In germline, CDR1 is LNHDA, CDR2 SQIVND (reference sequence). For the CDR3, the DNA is TGTGCCAGTAGTACCTCTTATGGCTACACCTTC. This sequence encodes CASSTSYGYTF.

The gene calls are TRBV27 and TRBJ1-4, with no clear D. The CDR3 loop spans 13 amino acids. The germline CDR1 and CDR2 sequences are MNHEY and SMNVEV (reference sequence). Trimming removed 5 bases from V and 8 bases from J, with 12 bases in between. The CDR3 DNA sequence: TGTGCCAGCAGTCCCCTCGAAAGGGAAAAACTGTTTTTT. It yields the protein CASSPLEREKLFF.

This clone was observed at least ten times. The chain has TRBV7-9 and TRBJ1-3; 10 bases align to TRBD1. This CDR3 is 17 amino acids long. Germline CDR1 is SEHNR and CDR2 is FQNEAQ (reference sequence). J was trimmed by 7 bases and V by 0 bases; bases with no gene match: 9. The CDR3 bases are TGTGCCAGCAGCTTAGCCCTCGACAGGGGGCGAAGGAACACCATATATTTT. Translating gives CASSLALDRGRRNTIYF.

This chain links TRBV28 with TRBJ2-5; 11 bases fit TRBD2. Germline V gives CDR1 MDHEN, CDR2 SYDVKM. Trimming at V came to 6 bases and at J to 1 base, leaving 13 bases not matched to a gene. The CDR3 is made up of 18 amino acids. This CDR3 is CASRPAGTSGIFQETQYF. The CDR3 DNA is TGTGCCAGCAGGCCAGCCGGGACTAGCGGAATATTCCAAGAGACCCAGTACTTC.

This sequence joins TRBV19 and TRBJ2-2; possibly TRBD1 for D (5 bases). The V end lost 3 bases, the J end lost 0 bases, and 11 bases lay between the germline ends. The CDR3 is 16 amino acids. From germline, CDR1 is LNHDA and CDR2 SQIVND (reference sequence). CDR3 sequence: CASSISAGTNTGELFF. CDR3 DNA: TGTGCCAGTAGTATTAGTGCAGGGACGAACACCGGGGAGCTGTTTTTT.

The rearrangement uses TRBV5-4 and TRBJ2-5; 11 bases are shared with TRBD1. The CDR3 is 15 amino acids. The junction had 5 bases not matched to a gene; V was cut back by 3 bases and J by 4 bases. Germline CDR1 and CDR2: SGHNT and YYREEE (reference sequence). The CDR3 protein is CASSSPGQGGETQYF. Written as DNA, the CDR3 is TGTGCCAGCAGCTCACCGGGACAGGGGGGAGAGACCCAGTACTTC.

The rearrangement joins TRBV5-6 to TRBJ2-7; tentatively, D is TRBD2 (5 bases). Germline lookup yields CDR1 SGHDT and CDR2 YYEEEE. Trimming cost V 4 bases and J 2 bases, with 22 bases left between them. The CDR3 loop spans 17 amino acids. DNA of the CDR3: TGTGCCAGCAGCCCTATAAGCGAGGGTCCTATACCCTACGAGCAGTACTTC. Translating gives CASSPISEGPIPYEQYF.

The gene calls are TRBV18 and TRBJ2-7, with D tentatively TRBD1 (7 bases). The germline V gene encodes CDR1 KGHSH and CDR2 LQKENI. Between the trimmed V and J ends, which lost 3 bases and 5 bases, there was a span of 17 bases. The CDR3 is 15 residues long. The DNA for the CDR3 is TGTGCCAGCTCACCCCCGCGACAGGGAGGTAACGAGCAGTACTTC. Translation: CASSPPRQGGNEQYF.

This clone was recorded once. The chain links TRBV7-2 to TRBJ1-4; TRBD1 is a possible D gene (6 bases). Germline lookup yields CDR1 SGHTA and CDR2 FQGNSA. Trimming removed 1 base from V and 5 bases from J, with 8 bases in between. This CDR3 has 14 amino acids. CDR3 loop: CASSLGQANEKLFF. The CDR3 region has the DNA TGTGCCAGCAGCTTAGGACAGGCCAATGAAAAACTGTTTTTT.